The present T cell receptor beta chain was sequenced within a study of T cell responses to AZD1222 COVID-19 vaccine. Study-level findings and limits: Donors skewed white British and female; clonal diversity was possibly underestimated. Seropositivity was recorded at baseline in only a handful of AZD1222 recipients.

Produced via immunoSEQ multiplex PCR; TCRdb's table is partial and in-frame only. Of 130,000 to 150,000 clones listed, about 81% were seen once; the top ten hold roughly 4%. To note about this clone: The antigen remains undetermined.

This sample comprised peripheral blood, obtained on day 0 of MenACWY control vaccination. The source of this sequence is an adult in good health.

The CDR3 protein is CASSLGRGSYNEQFF. The CDR3 DNA reads TGTGCCAGCAGCTTAGGGAGGGGCTCCTACAATGAGCAGTTCTTC. The V and J genes are TRBV7-6 and TRBJ2-1; D is perhaps TRBD2 (6 bases). The V end was cut by 1 base, the J end by 0 bases, with 7 bases between. Germline CDR1 SGHVS, CDR2 FNYEAQ. The CDR3 is made up of 15 amino acids.